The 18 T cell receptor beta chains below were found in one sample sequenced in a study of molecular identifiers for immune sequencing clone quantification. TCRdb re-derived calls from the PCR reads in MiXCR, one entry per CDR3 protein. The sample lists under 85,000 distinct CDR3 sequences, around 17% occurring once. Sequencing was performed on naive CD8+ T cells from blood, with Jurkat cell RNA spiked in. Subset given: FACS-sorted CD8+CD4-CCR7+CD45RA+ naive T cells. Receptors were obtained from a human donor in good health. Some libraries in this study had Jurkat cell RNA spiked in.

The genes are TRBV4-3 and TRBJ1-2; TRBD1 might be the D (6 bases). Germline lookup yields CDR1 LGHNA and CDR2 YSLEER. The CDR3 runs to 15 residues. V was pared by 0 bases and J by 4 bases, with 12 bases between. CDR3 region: CASSQDSGVGYGYTF. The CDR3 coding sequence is TGCGCCAGCAGCCAAGATTCAGGGGTGGGCTATGGCTACACCTTC.

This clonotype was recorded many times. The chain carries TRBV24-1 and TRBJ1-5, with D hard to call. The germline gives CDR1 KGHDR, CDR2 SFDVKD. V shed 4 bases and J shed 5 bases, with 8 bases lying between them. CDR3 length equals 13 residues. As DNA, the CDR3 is TGTGCCACCAGTGACTCGAGCTATCAGCCCCAGCATTTT. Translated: CATSDSSYQPQHF.

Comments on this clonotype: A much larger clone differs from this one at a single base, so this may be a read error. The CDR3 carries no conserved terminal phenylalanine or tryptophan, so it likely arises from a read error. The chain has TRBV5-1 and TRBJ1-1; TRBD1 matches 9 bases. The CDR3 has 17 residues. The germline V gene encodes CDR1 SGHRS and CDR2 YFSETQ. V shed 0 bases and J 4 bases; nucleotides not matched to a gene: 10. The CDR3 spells CASSLGQGEGPITEAFL. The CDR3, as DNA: TGCGCCAGCAGCTTGGGACAGGGGGAAGGGCCTATCACTGAAGCTTTCTTG.

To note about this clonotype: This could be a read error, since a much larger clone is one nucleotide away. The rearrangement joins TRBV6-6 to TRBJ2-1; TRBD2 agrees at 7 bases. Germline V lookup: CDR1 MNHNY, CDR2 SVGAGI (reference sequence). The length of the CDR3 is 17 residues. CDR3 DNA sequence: TGTGCCAGCAGTTTGAGTTTTGGGGGAGGGTTCTACAATGAGCAGCTCTTC. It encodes CASSLSFGGGFYNEQLF.

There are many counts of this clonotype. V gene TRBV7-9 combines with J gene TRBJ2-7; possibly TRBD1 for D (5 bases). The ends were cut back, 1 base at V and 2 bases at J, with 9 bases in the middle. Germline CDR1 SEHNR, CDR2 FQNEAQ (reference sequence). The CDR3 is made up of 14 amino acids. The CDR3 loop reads CASSLDPRAYEQYF. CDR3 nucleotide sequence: TGTGCCAGCAGCTTAGACCCCAGGGCCTACGAGCAGTACTTC.

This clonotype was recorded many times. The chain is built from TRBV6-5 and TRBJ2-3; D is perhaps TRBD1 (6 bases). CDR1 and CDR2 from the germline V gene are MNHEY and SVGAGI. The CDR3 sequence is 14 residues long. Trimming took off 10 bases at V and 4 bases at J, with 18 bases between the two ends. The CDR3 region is CATLGQGLADTQYF. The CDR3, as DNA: TGTGCCACCCTTGGCCAGGGGTTGGCAGATACGCAGTATTTT.

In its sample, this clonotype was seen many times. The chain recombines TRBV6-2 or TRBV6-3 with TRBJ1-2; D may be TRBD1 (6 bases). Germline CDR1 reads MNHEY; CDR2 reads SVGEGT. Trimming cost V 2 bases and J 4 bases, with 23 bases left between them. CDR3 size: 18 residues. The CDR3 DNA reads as TGTGCCAGCAGTTACCCCTGGACAGAAACCCAATGGGGCTATGGCTACACCTTC. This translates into CASSYPWTETQWGYGYTF.

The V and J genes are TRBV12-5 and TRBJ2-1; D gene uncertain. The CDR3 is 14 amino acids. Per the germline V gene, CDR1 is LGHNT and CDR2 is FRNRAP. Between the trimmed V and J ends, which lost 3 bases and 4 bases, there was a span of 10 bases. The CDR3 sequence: CASGLSSRYNEQFF. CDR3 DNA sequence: TGTGCTAGTGGTTTATCGTCTAGATACAATGAGCAGTTCTTC.

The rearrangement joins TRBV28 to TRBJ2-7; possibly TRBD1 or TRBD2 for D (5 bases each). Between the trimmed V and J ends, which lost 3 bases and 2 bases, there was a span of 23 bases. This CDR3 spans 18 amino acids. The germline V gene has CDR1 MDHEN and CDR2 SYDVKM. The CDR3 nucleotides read TGTGCCAGCAGTTTCTCTCTTACAAACCTCCGGGACGCCTACGAGCAGTACTTC. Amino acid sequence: CASSFSLTNLRDAYEQYF.

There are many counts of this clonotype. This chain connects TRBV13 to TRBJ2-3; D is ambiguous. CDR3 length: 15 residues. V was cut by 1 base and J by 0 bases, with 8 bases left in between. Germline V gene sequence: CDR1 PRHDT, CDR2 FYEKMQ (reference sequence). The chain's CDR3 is CASSLVSESTDTQYF. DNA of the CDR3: TGTGCCAGCAGCTTAGTCTCTGAAAGCACAGATACGCAGTATTTT.

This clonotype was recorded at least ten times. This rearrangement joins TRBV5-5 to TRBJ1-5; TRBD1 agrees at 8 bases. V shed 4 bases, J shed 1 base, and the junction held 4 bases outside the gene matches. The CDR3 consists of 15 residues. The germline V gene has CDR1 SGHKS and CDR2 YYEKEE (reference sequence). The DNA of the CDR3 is TGTGCCAGCAGCCTGGGACAGGAGAGCAATCAGCCCCAGCATTTT. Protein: CASSLGQESNQPQHF.

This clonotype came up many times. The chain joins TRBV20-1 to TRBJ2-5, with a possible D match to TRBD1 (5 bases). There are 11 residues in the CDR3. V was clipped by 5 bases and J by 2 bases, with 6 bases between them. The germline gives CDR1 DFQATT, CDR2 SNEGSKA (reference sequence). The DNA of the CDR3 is TGCAGTGCTCAGGGTCAAGAGACCCAGTACTTC. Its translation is CSAQGQETQYF.

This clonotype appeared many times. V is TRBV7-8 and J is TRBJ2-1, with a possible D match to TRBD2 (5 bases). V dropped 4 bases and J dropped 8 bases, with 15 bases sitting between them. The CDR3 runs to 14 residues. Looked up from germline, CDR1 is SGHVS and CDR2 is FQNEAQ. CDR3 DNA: TGTGCCAGCAGCTCAAACCCACTAGTCTATGAGCAGTTCTTC. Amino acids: CASSSNPLVYEQFF.

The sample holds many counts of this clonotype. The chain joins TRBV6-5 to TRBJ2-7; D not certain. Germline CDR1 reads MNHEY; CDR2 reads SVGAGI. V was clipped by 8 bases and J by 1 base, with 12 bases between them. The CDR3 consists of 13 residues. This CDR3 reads CASGVTGSYEQYF. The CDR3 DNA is TGTGCCAGCGGGGTGACGGGTTCCTACGAGCAGTACTTC.

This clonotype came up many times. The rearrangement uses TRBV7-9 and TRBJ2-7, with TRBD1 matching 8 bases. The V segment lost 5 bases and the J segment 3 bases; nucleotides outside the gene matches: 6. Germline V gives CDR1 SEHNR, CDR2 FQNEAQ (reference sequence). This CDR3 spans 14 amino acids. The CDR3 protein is CASSRTGLSYEQYF. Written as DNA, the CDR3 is TGTGCCAGCAGCCGGACAGGGTTAAGCTACGAGCAGTACTTC.

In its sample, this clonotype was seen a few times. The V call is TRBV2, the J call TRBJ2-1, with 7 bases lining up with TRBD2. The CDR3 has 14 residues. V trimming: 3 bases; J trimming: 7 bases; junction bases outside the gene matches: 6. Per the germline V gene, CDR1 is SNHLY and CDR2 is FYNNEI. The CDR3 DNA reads TGTGCCAGCAGTGAGCGGGGGTCCGGGAATGAGCAGTTCTTC. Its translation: CASSERGSGNEQFF.

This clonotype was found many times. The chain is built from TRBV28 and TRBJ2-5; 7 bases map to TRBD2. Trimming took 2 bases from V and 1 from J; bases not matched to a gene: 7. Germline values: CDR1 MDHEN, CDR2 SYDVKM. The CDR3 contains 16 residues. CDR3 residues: CASSLGVSGLQETQYF. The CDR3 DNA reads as TGTGCCAGCAGTTTAGGGGTTAGCGGGCTCCAAGAGACCCAGTACTTC.

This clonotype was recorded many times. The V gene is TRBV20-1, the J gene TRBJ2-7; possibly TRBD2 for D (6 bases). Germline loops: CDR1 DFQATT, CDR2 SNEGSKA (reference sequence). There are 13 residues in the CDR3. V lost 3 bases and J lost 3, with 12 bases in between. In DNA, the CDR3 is TGCAGTGCTAGGGGGGGAGAAAGCTACGAGCAGTACTTC. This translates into CSARGGESYEQYF.